This TCR beta chain stems from a study of early T cells in non-severe SARS-CoV-2 infection. In the library, individual cDNA molecules carried attached unique molecular identifiers. In TCRdb, the 5' RACE reads were re-called with MiXCR into one record per CDR3 protein. The sample lists 75,000 to 100,000 distinct CDR3 sequences, roughly 14% seen once, with around 0.58% in the top ten. The CDR3 is 14 amino acids. The ends were cut back, 0 bases at V and 6 bases at J, with 9 bases in the middle. Germline CDR1 SGHRS, CDR2 YFSETQ. This TCR was recovered from an adult who was a healthcare worker with PCR-confirmed SARS-CoV-2 infection or an uninfected control (not recorded which). The rearrangement links TRBV5-1 to TRBJ1-4; D possibly corresponds to TRBD1 (6 bases). What was sequenced was whole blood. The CDR3 is CASSLDREDEKLFF. The CDR3 DNA reads as TGCGCCAGCAGCTTGGACAGGGAGGATGAAAAACTGTTTTTT.